These 24 T cell receptor beta chains originate from one sample sequenced in a study of CXCR3-negative and CXCR3-positive naive CD8 T cells. Study results and caveats: Naive cells with CXCR3 showed TRB CDR3s that were more hydrophobic than those in CXCR3-negative naive cells.

These receptors' antigens are unknown. The method, 5' RACE with UMI labels, was used to prepare the TRB cDNA libraries. TCRdb reprocessed the 5' RACE reads and stores each CDR3 protein as one record, lacking DNA. The sample's table shows nearly 110,000 distinct CDR3 sequences. Sequencing was performed on naive CXCR3+ CD8+ T cells from blood. Subset here: CD45RO-CCR7+CD27+CD95- naive CD8+ T cells expressing CXCR3 (TNR3+). The receptors shown here come from a human donor in good health. Some clones in this sample may be carry-over from other donors' samples.

This sequence joins TRBV10-3 and TRBJ1-1; with no DNA, the TCRdb D assignment of TRBD1 cannot be verified. Germline V CDR1 and CDR2: ENHRY, SYGVKD. The CDR3 has 19 residues. CDR3 loop: CAISESIYAELGGNTEAFF.

J is TRBJ2-7 and V is TRBV7-9. The germline CDR1 and CDR2 sequences are SEHNR and FQNEAQ (reference sequence). The CDR3 has 12 residues. The CDR3 is CASSFEDYEQYF.

The rearrangement links TRBV29-1 to TRBJ2-7; TCRdb reports TRBD1, a call that lacks DNA to check it against. The CDR3 has 14 amino acids. The V gene's germline CDR1 is SQVTM and CDR2 ANQGSEA. CDR3 region: CSASRDRGFYEQYF.

The V and J genes are TRBV7-3 and TRBJ2-7; the TCRdb D gene call, TRBD1, has no DNA to confirm it. The CDR3 totals 14 residues. Germline V gene sequence: CDR1 SGHTA, CDR2 FQGTGA. The CDR3 sequence: CASSETGGRYEQYF.

The chain couples TRBV27 to TRBJ2-7. Germline CDR1 reads MNHEY; CDR2 reads SMNVEV (reference sequence). The CDR3 covers 13 residues. CDR3 protein: CASSLFTSYEQYF.

This chain links TRBV7-9 with TRBJ2-1. Germline CDR1 SEHNR, CDR2 FQNEAQ (reference sequence). The CDR3 is 12 amino acids. This CDR3 reads CASRGYGDEQFF.

J is TRBJ2-7 and V is TRBV6-5. CDR3 size: 14 residues. Germline CDR1 MNHEY, CDR2 SVGAGI. The CDR3 spells CASSFRPVLGEQYF.

This chain connects TRBV5-1 to TRBJ2-2. Germline loops: CDR1 SGHRS, CDR2 YFSETQ. The CDR3 length is 14 residues. CDR3 loop: CASSLGDTSGELFF. Supplemented by reference TRBV5-1 and TRBJ2-2, the full variable domain reads KAGVTQTPRYLIKTRGQQVTLSCSPISGHRSVSWYQQTPGQGLQFLFEYFSETQRNKGNFPGRFSGRQFSNSRSEMNVSTLELGDSALYLCASSLGDTSGELFFGEGSRLTVL.

The rearrangement links TRBV29-1 to TRBJ1-2; there is no DNA to check the TCRdb D call of TRBD1. This CDR3 has 11 amino acids. The V gene's germline CDR1 is SQVTM and CDR2 ANQGSEA. The CDR3 protein is CSSPGQNGYTF.

The chain is built from TRBV9 and TRBJ2-7; with no DNA, the TCRdb D assignment of TRBD1 cannot be verified. From germline, CDR1 is SGDLS and CDR2 YYNGEE. The CDR3 is made up of 15 amino acids. The CDR3 sequence: CASSVGTGGGYEQYF.

The chain uses TRBV5-1 and TRBJ2-3. This CDR3 is built from 13 residues. CDR1 and CDR2 from the germline V gene are SGHRS and YFSETQ. CDR3 region: CASSLRGADTQYF.

The rearrangement links TRBV5-6 to TRBJ2-3. Germline-derived CDR1 and CDR2 are SGHDT and YYEEEE. The CDR3 covers 12 residues. The CDR3 loop reads CASSLNPDTQYF. The full variable domain, with the rest looked up from reference TRBV5-6 and TRBJ2-3, is DAGVTQSPTHLIKTRGQQVTLRCSPKSGHDTVSWYQQALGQGPQFIFQYYEEEERQRGNFPDRFSGHQFPNYSSELNVNALLLGDSALYLCASSLNPDTQYFGPGTRLTVL.

This chain joins TRBV9 and TRBJ1-2; absent DNA, TCRdb's TRBD1 call cannot be checked. Germline V lookup: CDR1 SGDLS, CDR2 YYNGEE. CDR3 length: 13 amino acids. CDR3 residues: CASSTTGNYGYTF.

The rearrangement links TRBV11-2 to TRBJ2-1; with no DNA, the TCRdb D assignment of TRBD1 cannot be verified. The CDR3 is 15 amino acids. From germline, CDR1 is SGHAT and CDR2 FQNNGV. The CDR3 reads CASSSPGTGGNEQFF.

The rearrangement links TRBV7-9 to TRBJ2-5. The CDR3 contains 15 residues. Germline V lookup: CDR1 SEHNR, CDR2 FQNEAQ (reference sequence). The CDR3 is CASSLTFDHQETQYF.

The V and J genes are TRBV28 and TRBJ2-1; the TRBD1 assignment by TCRdb is unverifiable without DNA. CDR3 length: 14 amino acids. The germline V gene encodes CDR1 MDHEN and CDR2 SYDVKM. The CDR3 protein is CASMRTDLYNEQFF.

The rearrangement joins TRBV7-2 to TRBJ1-1; TCRdb designates TRBD1, a call that cannot be tested without DNA. CDR3 length: 14 amino acids. The germline V gene encodes CDR1 SGHTA and CDR2 FQGNSA. The CDR3 reads CASSLAGRGTEAFF.

J is TRBJ1-6 and V is TRBV4-3. Looked up from germline, CDR1 is LGHNA and CDR2 is YSLEER. The CDR3 consists of 17 residues. CDR3 residues: CASSQALVKAYNSPLHF.

The rearrangement links TRBV5-6 to TRBJ2-1; TCRdb selects TRBD2, and the lack of DNA leaves this call unchecked. CDR3 size: 16 residues. Germline V CDR1 and CDR2: SGHDT, YYEEEE. This CDR3 reads CASSLARRGGYNEQFF.

This chain connects TRBV27 to TRBJ1-1; TCRdb lists TRBD1, though no DNA is available to test this call. The CDR3 runs 14 residues. Germline CDR1 reads MNHEY; CDR2 reads SMNVEV (reference sequence). This chain's CDR3 is CASSPVGENTEAFF.

V and J are TRBV27 and TRBJ2-3; there is no DNA to check the TCRdb D call of TRBD2. Germline V gives CDR1 MNHEY, CDR2 SMNVEV (reference sequence). The CDR3 covers 19 residues. The CDR3: CASSLWPSGASHYTDTQYF.

The chain links TRBV6-1 to TRBJ2-1. The CDR3 extends over 18 amino acids. The germline gives CDR1 MNHNS, CDR2 SASEGT. The CDR3 sequence: CASSEPRGSTFSYNEQFF.

The rearrangement joins TRBV11-3 to TRBJ2-2. Germline-derived CDR1 and CDR2 are SGHNT and YENEEA. There are 13 residues in the CDR3. The CDR3 sequence: CASSANIGGELFF.

The V call is TRBV6-2 or TRBV6-3, the J call TRBJ1-1; no DNA is available, so the TRBD1 call from TCRdb remains unchecked. Germline V gives CDR1 MNHEY, CDR2 SVGEGT. This CDR3 spans 15 amino acids. The CDR3 loop reads CASSYSRGANTEAFF.